One and the same sample provided the 13 T cell receptor beta chains below, sequenced in a study of T cell changes during pregnancy in multiple sclerosis. Sequencing used immunoSEQ multiplex PCR; TCRdb keeps in-frame clones, though not all of them. The repertoire has about 14,000 clones, 90% of them found once; the top ten carry approximately 12%. Sequenced material: CD8+ T cells from peripheral blood mononuclear cells, taken after pregnancy. All receptors come from a female donor in good health, enrolled as a control in a pregnancy study.

The V call is TRBV27, the J call TRBJ2-7, with 8 bases fitting TRBD2. With V trimmed by 6 bases and J by 0 bases, 7 bases remained unmatched. The CDR3 sequence is 15 residues long. The germline gives CDR1 MNHEY, CDR2 SMNVEV (reference sequence). CDR3 coding DNA: TGTGCCAGCAGCCCCCAGACTAGCGTCTCCTACGAGCAGTACTTC. Its translation: CASSPQTSVSYEQYF.

This clone is deemed medium-sized. This chain connects TRBV28 to TRBJ2-5; 8 bases map to TRBD1. The CDR3 has 14 residues. Germline CDR1 MDHEN, CDR2 SYDVKM. V shed 5 bases and J 5 bases; nucleotides not matched to a gene: 7. The CDR3 nucleotides read TGTGCCAGCAGTCGTGGACAGGGTTTGGAGACCCAGTACTTC. The encoded protein is CASSRGQGLETQYF.

The rearrangement links TRBV11-2 to TRBJ2-1; 14 nucleotides match TRBD2. The CDR3 length is 15 residues. V trimming: 4 bases; J trimming: 7 bases; junction bases outside the gene matches: 3. Germline V gives CDR1 SGHAT, CDR2 FQNNGV. CDR3: CASSSGLAGGNEQFF. The DNA for the CDR3 is TGTGCCAGCAGCTCCGGACTAGCGGGGGGAAATGAGCAGTTCTTC.

J is TRBJ2-7 and V is TRBV4-1, with D unclear. Germline CDR1 reads MGHRA; CDR2 reads YSYEKL. V was pared by 1 base and J by 0 bases, with 16 bases between. The CDR3 consists of 17 residues. CDR3 coding DNA: TGCGCCAGCAGCCAAGCTTTTTCCGACACCCACTCCTACGAGCAGTACTTC. It yields the protein CASSQAFSDTHSYEQYF.

The V and J genes are TRBV5-1 and TRBJ1-4; 12 nucleotides align to TRBD1. Germline CDR1 is SGHRS and CDR2 is YFSETQ. The CDR3 loop spans 17 amino acids. Unmatched junction bases numbered 13, after V lost 5 bases and J lost 8 bases. The CDR3 here is CASSGGDRGRLEEKLFF. In DNA form, the CDR3 reads TGCGCCAGCAGTGGAGGGGACAGGGGGCGTCTAGAGGAAAAACTGTTTTTT.

The chain carries TRBV11-2 and TRBJ2-2; TRBD1 matches at 7 bases. The CDR3 sequence is 13 residues long. The germline V gene has CDR1 SGHAT and CDR2 FQNNGV. V lost 5 bases to trimming and J lost 6 bases; unmatched junction nucleotides: 3. The CDR3 DNA reads TGTGCCAGCAGCACAACAGGGGCCGGGGAGCTGTTTTTT. Translated: CASSTTGAGELFF. Full variable domain (outside the CDR3, taken from reference TRBV11-2 and TRBJ2-2): EAGVAQSPRYKIIEKRQSVAFWCNPISGHATLYWYQQILGQGPKLLIQFQNNGVVDDSQLPKDRFSAERLKGVDSTLKIQPAKLEDSAVYLCASSTTGAGELFFGEGSRLTVL.

This chain links TRBV6-4 with TRBJ2-2, with D hard to call. The CDR3 runs 14 residues. Trimming stripped 2 bases from V and 5 bases from J, with 9 bases between. Per germline, CDR1 MRHNA and CDR2 SNTAGT. The CDR3 DNA follows: TGTGCCAGCAGTGACCTTTTCGAGACCGGGGAGCTGTTTTTT. This translates into CASSDLFETGELFF.

The chain couples TRBV10-2 to TRBJ1-2, with D possibly TRBD1 on 6 matching bases. Trimming pared 0 bases from V and 8 bases from J, leaving 16 bases between. This CDR3 is built from 15 residues. The V gene's germline CDR1 is WSHSY and CDR2 SAAADI. CDR3 DNA: TGCGCCAGCAGTGAGTCGTTTTTTTGGGGGCACGGCTACACCTTC. Its translation is CASSESFFWGHGYTF.

The gene calls are TRBV9 and TRBJ2-7, with D uncertain. Germline CDR1 is SGDLS and CDR2 is YYNGEE. V was shortened by 0 bases and J by 1 base, with 11 bases between the two germline ends. The CDR3 sequence is 15 residues long. The CDR3 bases are TGTGCCAGCAGCGTAGATAATAGTTGGTCCTACGAGCAGTACTTC. Amino acids: CASSVDNSWSYEQYF.

The rearrangement joins TRBV6-4 to TRBJ2-2; the match to TRBD2 covers 7 bases. Trimming took 3 bases from V and 1 from J; bases not matched to a gene: 2. The CDR3 sequence is 15 residues long. The germline V gene encodes CDR1 MRHNA and CDR2 SNTAGT. The CDR3 region is CASSEIAGNTGELFF. In DNA form, the CDR3 reads TGTGCCAGCAGTGAAATAGCGGGGAACACCGGGGAGCTGTTTTTT.

The rearrangement joins TRBV11-2 to TRBJ1-2; the D is unclear. This CDR3 has 13 residues. CDR1 is SGHAT and CDR2 is FQNNGV in the germline V gene. The V and J ends lost 0 bases and 3 bases respectively, with 5 bases between them. CDR3 protein: CASSLEVDYGYTF. CDR3 DNA sequence: TGTGCCAGCAGCTTAGAAGTAGACTATGGCTACACCTTC.

For the CDR3, the DNA is TGTGCCAGCAGTTTACCTCAGGGGCAAGAGCAGTACTTC. This translates into CASSLPQGQEQYF. The chain has TRBV27 and TRBJ2-7; tentative D call: TRBD1 (6 bases). Germline CDR1 reads MNHEY; CDR2 reads SMNVEV (reference sequence). V lost 2 bases to trimming and J lost 7 bases, with 12 bases between them. There are 13 residues in the CDR3.

J is TRBJ1-1 and V is TRBV5-5, with unresolved D. Germline values: CDR1 SGHKS, CDR2 YYEKEE (reference sequence). The ends were cut back, 4 bases at V and 3 bases at J, with 10 bases in the middle. The CDR3 loop spans 13 amino acids. The CDR3: CASSPGVDTEAFF. Here the CDR3 DNA reads TGTGCCAGCAGCCCCGGGGTGGACACTGAAGCTTTCTTT.